This passage covers 8 T cell receptor beta chains from one sample sequenced in a study of shared clonotypes between healthy human individuals. The assay was immunoSEQ multiplex PCR, and TCRdb's table has in-frame clones only and misses some. The data show some 500,000 clones, approximately 94% seen once. The sequencing input was naive CD4+ T cells sorted from blood. The sample's subset: CD45RA+ positively selected. Receptor source: a woman aged 30 to 39 in good health.

CDR3 nucleotides: TGTGCCAGTAGTTTACCGGGCCACTCTGGCTACACCTTC. Its protein product is CASSLPGHSGYTF. The chain employs TRBV19 and TRBJ1-2, with unresolved D. Trimming removed 5 bases at V and 7 bases at J, with 14 bases between. Germline values: CDR1 LNHDA, CDR2 SQIVND (reference sequence). The CDR3 sequence is 13 residues long. Based on the CDR3 plus reference TRBV19 and TRBJ1-2, the full variable domain is DGGITQSPKYLFRKEGQNVTLSCEQNLNHDAMYWYRQDPGQGLRLIYYSQIVNDFQKGDIAEGYSVSREKKESFPLTVTSAQKNPTAFYLCASSLPGHSGYTFGSGTRLTVV.

The chain joins TRBV5-8 to TRBJ2-7; TRBD2 aligns across 7 bases. The CDR3 totals 18 residues. Germline CDR1 is SGHTS and CDR2 is YDEGEE. The ends lost 2 bases at V and 0 bases at J; junction bases unmatched: 14. The CDR3 DNA sequence: TGTGCCAGCAGCTTAATGGCAGGGAGCGGGACCCACTCCTACGAGCAGTACTTC. Encoded protein: CASSLMAGSGTHSYEQYF.

This chain joins TRBV11-2 and TRBJ2-1; D remains ambiguous. CDR3 length equals 13 residues. Trimming took off 4 bases at V and 6 bases at J, with 10 bases between the two ends. The V gene's germline CDR1 is SGHAT and CDR2 FQNNGV. CDR3 in DNA: TGTGCCAGCAGCTATAGGCAGCCCAATGAGCAGTTCTTC. Translation: CASSYRQPNEQFF.

The chain is built from TRBV5-4 and TRBJ2-2; D is unclear. V lost 4 bases, J lost 6 bases, and 10 bases lay in between. The germline V gene has CDR1 SGHNT and CDR2 YYREEE (reference sequence). This CDR3 is built from 13 residues. The CDR3 protein is CASSLSAPGELFF. CDR3 in DNA: TGTGCCAGCAGCCTATCGGCACCCGGGGAGCTGTTTTTT.

V and J are TRBV18 and TRBJ1-1; D not certain. CDR3 length: 14 residues. From germline, CDR1 is KGHSH and CDR2 LQKENI. The V end was cut by 3 bases, the J end by 0 bases, with 8 bases between. The CDR3 is CASSPGEMNTEAFF. Here the CDR3 DNA reads TGTGCCAGCTCACCCGGGGAAATGAACACTGAAGCTTTCTTT. The variable domain in full, with the rest retrieved from reference TRBV18 and TRBJ1-1, is NAGVMQNPRHLVRRRGQEARLRCSPMKGHSHVYWYRQLPEEGLKFMVYLQKENIIDESGMPKERFSAEFPKEGPSILRIQQVVRGDSAAYFCASSPGEMNTEAFFGQGTRLTVV.

The chain links TRBV28 to TRBJ1-1; 8 bases are a match to TRBD1. This CDR3 is 15 amino acids long. Germline assignment: CDR1 MDHEN and CDR2 SYDVKM. The junction had 6 bases not matched to a gene; V was cut back by 5 bases and J by 1 base. The CDR3 DNA reads as TGTGCCAGCAGTGCCTCTGGACAGGGGAACACTGAAGCTTTCTTT. This codes for CASSASGQGNTEAFF.

This chain links TRBV11-2 with TRBJ1-1; D perhaps matches TRBD1 (5 bases). Trimming pared 1 base from V and 1 base from J, leaving 16 bases between. Germline values: CDR1 SGHAT, CDR2 FQNNGV. The CDR3 contains 17 residues. Here the CDR3 DNA reads TGTGCCAGCAGCTTAGGTAGGGGAAGAGGATGGAACACTGAAGCTTTCTTT. Translation gives CASSLGRGRGWNTEAFF.

The gene calls are TRBV10-1 and TRBJ2-3; the match to TRBD2 covers 10 bases. This CDR3 is 15 amino acids long. The junction had 7 bases not matched to a gene; V was cut back by 6 bases and J by 4 bases. The germline CDR1 and CDR2 sequences are WNHNN and SYGVQD (reference sequence). CDR3 region: CASSKLAGGADTQYF. The CDR3, as DNA: TGCGCCAGCAGCAAGTTAGCGGGAGGTGCAGATACGCAGTATTTT.